The rows below give T cell receptor beta chains drawn from one sample of a study of Graves' ophthalmopathy and Graves' hyperthyroidism. TCRdb used MiXCR to reprocess the multiplex PCR reads, holding one entry per CDR3 protein. The sample lists 200,000 to 250,000 distinct CDR3 sequences, 20% to 25% occurring once. The sample taken for sequencing was peripheral blood. These receptors came from a woman between 45 and 65 years old with Graves' ophthalmopathy. Both conserved end residues are part of each CDR3. D genes are given only for firm matches. The listing skips clone size in some rows; elsewhere it reads once, few, many or a size class.

D	V	size	length	J	CDR3	DNA
NA	TRBV7-3	NA	20	TRBJ2-2	CASSLTPVSQGLGRSGELFF	TGTGCCAGCAGCTTAACGCCTGTTTCCCAAGGCCTAGGAAGGAGCGGGGAGCTGTTTTTT
TRBD2	TRBV28	NA	14	TRBJ2-3	CASRKRERADTQYF	TGTGCCAGCAGAAAGCGGGAGAGGGCAGATACGCAGTATTTT
NA	TRBV2	many	15	TRBJ2-5	CASSEVGSNQETQYF	TGTGCCAGCAGTGAAGTGGGCAGCAACCAAGAGACCCAGTACTTC
TRBD2	TRBV7-8	many	18	TRBJ2-7	CASSFRVTSGSKTYEQYF	TGTGCCAGCAGCTTCAGGGTGACTAGCGGGAGTAAAACCTACGAGCAGTACTTC
NA	TRBV5-1	few	17	TRBJ2-5	CASSLEVGSSGQETQYF	TGCGCCAGCAGCTTGGAGGTGGGATCGAGCGGGCAAGAGACCCAGTACTTC
NA	TRBV9	many	18	TRBJ2-2	CASSPLGGGGANTGELFF	TGTGCCAGCAGCCCCCTGGGGGGGGGCGGGGCGAACACCGGGGAGCTGTTTTTT
NA	TRBV20-1	many	11	TRBJ2-7	CSARASYEQYF	TGCAGTGCTAGAGCTTCCTACGAGCAGTACTTC
NA	TRBV24-1	NA	13	TRBJ1-1	CATSDRGKTEAFF	TGTGCCACCAGTGACAGGGGTAAGACTGAAGCTTTCTTT
NA	TRBV2	many	10	TRBJ1-2	CASRNGGYTF	TGTGCCAGCAGGAACGGCGGCTACACCTTC
TRBD1	TRBV19	NA	14	TRBJ1-1	CASSLFTGDTEAFF	TGTGCCAGTAGTCTCTTCACAGGGGACACTGAAGCTTTCTTT
TRBD1	TRBV15	NA	13	TRBJ2-7	CATSSATGYEQYF	TGTGCCACCAGCAGCGCGACAGGGTACGAGCAGTACTTC
NA	TRBV25-1	many	12	TRBJ2-2	CASRQDTGELFF	TGTGCCAGCAGACAGGACACCGGGGAGCTGTTTTTT